The rows below give T cell receptor beta chains drawn from one sample of a study of shared clonotypes between healthy human individuals. Profiled with immunoSEQ multiplex PCR; TCRdb holds only in-frame clones, not every one. The data show 2 million to 3 million clones, with 90% to 95% seen just once and 0.36% held by the top ten. The sequenced sample was naive CD4+ T cells from PBMCs. These TCRs come from a man between 18 and 29 years old in good health. Some clones in this sample may be carry-over from other donors' samples. The conserved cysteine and the conserved F or W are not part of the CDR3 here.

12	TRBV5-1	ASSFTGGGETQY
13	TRBV7-9	ASSPRGTGTYEQY
14	TRBV5-4	ASSPRSDGRVNIQY
13	TRBV7-2	ASSSAGTLIEKLF
14	TRBV28	ASSSSGASRSYGYT
10	TRBV28	ASSSGVQPQH
13	TRBV6-6	AIQLGRAGFGELF
16	TRBV4-3	ASSQTKRTGIGTGELF
13	TRBV19	ASGLRESPPDTQY
12	TRBV30	AWTSTSGGTEAF
14	TRBV5-6	ASSLSTPYTPDTQY
15	TRBV28	ASSEVGSSSGANVLT
11	TRBV5-1	ASSFPGTGELF
13	TRBV18	ASSTGRGSNTEAF
13	TRBV6-8	ANRNLLRRQETQY
12	TRBV5-1	ASSLGLQKETQY
13	TRBV27	ASNKFIDGPYEQY
12	TRBV5-1	ASSFEGTGTEAF
14	TRBV12-2	ASRVKAGAYSYEQY
16	TRBV2	ASTPQRSRQDTNEKLF
12	TRBV28	ASSSSGGRYEQY
15	TRBV9	ASSAKPEGHCNQPQH
13	TRBV28	ASRQGGGRENIQY
11	TRBV19	ASSIAGRLGYT
12	TRBV19	ASSIERNTGELF
13	TRBV7-2	ASSRDGRSGDEQF
13	TRBV11-2	ASSLVGRGKNIQY
10	TRBV18	ASSPPNSPLH
12	TRBV7-2	ASSLSTGDQPQH
10	TRBV5-1	ASSLFRETQY
14	TRBV11-2	ASSLDLGARGNEQY
13	TRBV5-1	ASSLVAGTTGELF
11	TRBV10-3	ATGETNTGELF
13	TRBV6-5	ASRDVGAQAGELF
14	TRBV4-1	ASSSLRGKTTGELF
14	TRBV5-4	ASSSLAGSEGETQY
12	TRBV28	ASSIRGRYNEQF